The 7 T cell receptor beta chains below were found in one sample sequenced in a study of blood T cells in healthy people across ages. With a J-beta primer mix and a sample-barcoded 5' primer, a second PCR ran about 7 to 11 cycles. Each CDR3 protein gets one entry after TCRdb re-called the 5' RACE reads with MiXCR. The table has about 1 million distinct CDR3 sequences, more than 35% seen once; the top ten hold about 19%. Source material: blood. These receptors were taken from a woman aged 55-69 years in good health.

This clonotype was observed a few times. This chain uses TRBV29-1 with TRBJ2-7; D uncertain. Trimming left V 5 bases short and J 2 bases short, with 16 bases between. CDR1 is SQVTM, CDR2 ANQGSEA, per germline. CDR3 length: 14 residues. CDR3 in DNA: TGCAGCGTTACCGGAATAAATCCAGCCTACGAGCAGTACTTC. Protein: CSVTGINPAYEQYF.

J is TRBJ2-1 and V is TRBV4-2, with TRBD2 matching 9 bases. The trim removed 4 bases at V and 4 bases at J, leaving 8 bases unmatched. From germline, CDR1 is LGHNA and CDR2 YNFKEQ. The CDR3 totals 16 residues. The CDR3 here is CASSLSGSGWYNEQFF. The DNA of the CDR3 is TGTGCCAGCAGCCTTAGCGGGAGTGGGTGGTACAATGAGCAGTTCTTC.

The chain couples TRBV25-1 to TRBJ1-2; maybe TRBD1 (6 bases). The length of the CDR3 is 14 residues. The V gene lost 3 bases and the J gene lost 3 bases, with 11 bases spanning the gap. Germline CDR1 and CDR2: MGHDK and SYGVNS. The CDR3 region is CASSEGWGHYGYTF. In DNA, the CDR3 is TGTGCCAGCAGTGAGGGGTGGGGGCACTATGGCTACACCTTC.

This clonotype turned up a few times. This rearrangement joins TRBV15 to TRBJ2-7; D gene uncertain. V was shortened by 2 bases and J by 3 bases, with 11 bases between the two germline ends. CDR3 length: 14 residues. CDR1 is LNHNV and CDR2 is YYDKDF in the germline V gene (reference sequence). CDR3 amino acids: CATSRPEQSYEQYF. CDR3 bases: TGTGCCACCAGCAGACCGGAACAGAGCTACGAGCAGTACTTC.

The chain links TRBV12-3 or TRBV12-4 to TRBJ2-3; a weak D match, TRBD1 (5 bases). The CDR3 runs to 12 residues. V lost 6 bases and J lost 10, with 14 bases in between. CDR3 in amino acids: CASRSPDRPQYF. CDR3 nucleotide sequence: TGTGCCAGCAGGTCCCCAGACAGACCGCAGTATTTT.

The V call is TRBV3-1, the J call TRBJ1-1; a possible D gene is TRBD1 (6 bases). The V end was cut by 4 bases, the J end by 1 base, with 10 bases between. CDR1 LGHDT and CDR2 YNNKEL come from the germline V gene (reference sequence). This CDR3 has 14 amino acids. The CDR3 spells CASSRQTGNTEAFF. DNA for the CDR3: TGTGCCAGCAGCCGACAGACAGGGAACACTGAAGCTTTCTTT.

The chain uses TRBV7-8 and TRBJ1-1; 9 nucleotides line up with TRBD1. CDR3 size: 15 residues. The germline V gene has CDR1 SGHVS and CDR2 FQNEAQ. J lost 1 base, V lost 6 bases, and 6 bases had no gene match. This CDR3 is CASRLTGGPNTEAFF. As DNA, the CDR3 is TGTGCCAGCAGGTTGACAGGGGGACCGAACACTGAAGCTTTCTTT.